The clone carrying this T cell receptor (beta chain) was recorded only once. Its antigen is currently unknown. Every patient was affected by relapse after autologous stem cell transplantation, while exposure to brentuximab vedotin was not uniform. Best responses fell into complete response, partial response or progressive disease. The entry originates in a study of PD-1 blockade in classical Hodgkin lymphoma. Study-wide background: Nivolumab was given intravenously to patients at 3 mg/kg every 2 weeks.

The V gene's germline CDR1 is SGHNT and CDR2 YENEEA. The CDR3 runs to 12 residues. Trimming removed 1 base from V and 5 bases from J, with 5 bases in between. Clones were read by immunoSEQ multiplex PCR, and TCRdb kept only the in-frame ones, dropping some. Among approximately 90,000 clones listed, about nine tenths were seen once. Study-level findings and limits: Newly diagnosed patients had baseline TCR diversity that was reportedly lower than that of healthy donors. Complete responders started with a diversity level that resembled newly diagnosed patients at baseline.

Sequenced here: peripheral blood mononuclear cells (PBMCs), sampled before the second cycle of nivolumab. This sequence joins TRBV11-3 and TRBJ2-5; D gene uncertain. The source of this sequence is a human donor with classical Hodgkin lymphoma. CDR3 sequence (DNA): TGTGCCAGCAGCTTAGGGATGGAGACCCAGTACTTC. Protein: CASSLGMETQYF.